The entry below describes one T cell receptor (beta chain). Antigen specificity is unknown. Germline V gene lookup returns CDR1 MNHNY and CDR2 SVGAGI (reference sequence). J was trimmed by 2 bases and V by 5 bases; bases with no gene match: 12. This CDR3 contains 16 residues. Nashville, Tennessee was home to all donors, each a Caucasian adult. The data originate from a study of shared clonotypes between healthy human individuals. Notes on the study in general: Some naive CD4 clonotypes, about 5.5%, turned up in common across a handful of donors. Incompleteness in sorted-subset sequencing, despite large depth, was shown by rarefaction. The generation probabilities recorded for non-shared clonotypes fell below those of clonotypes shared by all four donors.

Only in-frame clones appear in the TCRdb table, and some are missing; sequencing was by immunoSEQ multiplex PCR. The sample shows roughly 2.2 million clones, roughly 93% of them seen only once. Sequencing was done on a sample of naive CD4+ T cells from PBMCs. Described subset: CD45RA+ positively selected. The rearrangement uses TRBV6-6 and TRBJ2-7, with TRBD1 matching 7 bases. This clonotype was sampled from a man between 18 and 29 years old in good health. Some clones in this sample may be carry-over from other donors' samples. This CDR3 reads CASSGPRQGNPYEQYF. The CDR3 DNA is TGTGCCAGCAGTGGACCGAGACAGGGAAATCCCTACGAGCAGTACTTC.